The entry below describes one T cell receptor beta chain. Unique molecular identifiers were in the cDNA, with template-switch universal primer binding. TCRdb ran MiXCR on the 5' RACE reads and lists one entry per CDR3 protein. Of 200,000 to 250,000 distinct CDR3 sequences in the sample, approximately 7% were seen once. This record comes from a study of identical twins. Germline values: CDR1 DFQATT, CDR2 SNEGSKA (reference sequence). This CDR3 comprises 16 residues. The germline V and J ends were trimmed by 0 bases and 1 base, with 13 bases remaining between them. These same records also appear under a second study, on yellow fever vaccine responses in identical twins.

Sequenced sample: memory (CD45RO+) T cells sorted from blood. The TCR originated in a woman aged 18-29 years in good health. This chain links TRBV20-1 with TRBJ2-1; unclear D gene. The DNA for the CDR3 is TGCAGTGCTAGAGACCCCAAGGACGTTTCCTACAATGAGCAGTTCTTC. As protein: CSARDPKDVSYNEQFF.